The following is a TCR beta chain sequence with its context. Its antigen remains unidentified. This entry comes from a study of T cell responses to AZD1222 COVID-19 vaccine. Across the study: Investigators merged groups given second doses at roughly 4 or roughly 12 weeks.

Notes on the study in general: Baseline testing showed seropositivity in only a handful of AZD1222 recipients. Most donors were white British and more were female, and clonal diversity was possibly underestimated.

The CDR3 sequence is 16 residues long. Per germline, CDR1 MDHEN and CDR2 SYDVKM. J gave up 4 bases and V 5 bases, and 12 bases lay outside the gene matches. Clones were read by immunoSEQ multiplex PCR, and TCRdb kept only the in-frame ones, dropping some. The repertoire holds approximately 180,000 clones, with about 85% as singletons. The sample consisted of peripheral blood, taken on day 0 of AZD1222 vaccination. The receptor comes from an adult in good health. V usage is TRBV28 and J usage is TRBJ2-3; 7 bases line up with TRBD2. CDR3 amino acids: CASSPLAGVFSDTQYF. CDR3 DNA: TGTGCCAGCAGTCCCCTGGCGGGAGTGTTTTCAGATACGCAGTATTTT.